Listed below are T cell receptor beta chains from one sample, sequenced in a study of cytomegalovirus exposure and HLA in healthy donors. The method was immunoSEQ multiplex PCR; TCRdb's version includes in-frame clones alone and lacks a portion of them. Here the sample spans some 130,000 clones, approximately 77% being singletons. Sequenced: PBMCs. The receptors originated from a man aged 25 to 45 in good health and CMV-seronegative. Both conserved end residues are part of each CDR3. D genes are given only for firm matches. Part of the rows lack a size; the others show once, few, many or a class for expanded clones.

j_call | d_call | v_call | clone_size | cdr3_length | cdr3_aa | cdr3_nt
TRBJ2-5 | TRBD1 | TRBV5-1 | NA | 15 | CASSLQGTVQETQYF | TGCGCCAGCAGCTTGCAAGGGACAGTCCAAGAGACCCAGTACTTC
TRBJ1-1 | NA | TRBV5-1 | once | 15 | CASSLVGPGVTEAFF | TGCGCCAGCAGCTTGGTTGGGCCAGGGGTAACTGAAGCTTTCTTT
TRBJ2-7 | TRBD2 | TRBV4-2 | NA | 15 | CASSQGIAGIYEQYF | TGTGCCAGCAGCCAAGGAATAGCGGGAATCTACGAGCAGTACTTC
TRBJ1-2 | TRBD1 | TRBV30 | once | 12 | CAFWTGNYGYTF | TGTGCCTTCTGGACAGGGAACTATGGCTACACCTTC
TRBJ2-2 | NA | TRBV10-1 | once | 15 | CASSAQGASTGELFF | TGCGCCAGCAGTGCCCAGGGTGCGAGCACCGGGGAGCTGTTTTTT
TRBJ2-1 | TRBD2 | TRBV5-4 | NA | 17 | CASSLGGSGSVLTEQFF | TGTGCCAGCAGCTTGGGAGGTAGCGGGAGCGTTTTAACTGAGCAGTTCTTC
TRBJ2-1 | NA | TRBV21-1 | NA | 11 | CAGGVSYEQFF | TGTGCCGGGGGGGTTTCATATGAGCAGTTCTTC
TRBJ2-2 | NA | TRBV9 | NA | 15 | CASSPGSSRYGELFF | TGTGCCAGCAGCCCCGGTAGCAGCCGGTACGGGGAGCTGTTTTTT
TRBJ2-2 | TRBD1 | TRBV5-1 | NA | 15 | CASSLDREYTGELFF | TGCGCCAGCAGCCTAGACAGGGAATACACCGGGGAGCTGTTTTTT
TRBJ1-1 | NA | TRBV28 | NA | 15 | CASSIPTGGNTEAFF | TGTGCCAGCAGTATCCCGACAGGCGGGAACACTGAAGCTTTCTTT
TRBJ2-6 | NA | TRBV6-1 | once | 15 | CASSEAFSGANVLTF | TGTGCCAGCAGTGAAGCCTTCTCTGGGGCCAACGTCCTGACTTTC
TRBJ2-1 | TRBD2 | TRBV7-9 | NA | 15 | CASSFSLAGTNEQFF | TGTGCCAGCAGCTTCTCCCTAGCGGGAACCAATGAGCAGTTCTTC
TRBJ2-5 | NA | TRBV7-2 | once | 13 | CASSLDYRTTQYF | TGTGCCAGCAGTTTGGACTATCGAACGACCCAGTACTTC
TRBJ2-4 | NA | TRBV27 | NA | 15 | CASSGGQDYKNIQYF | TGTGCCAGCAGTGGTGGACAGGACTACAAAAACATTCAGTACTTC
TRBJ2-2 | TRBD2 | TRBV28 | NA | 18 | CASSLGSSGRAPTGELFF | TGTGCCAGCAGTTTAGGGTCTAGCGGGAGGGCCCCCACCGGGGAGCTGTTTTTT
TRBJ2-1 | TRBD2 | TRBV19 | once | 15 | CATRELAGIGNEQFF | TGTGCCACCCGAGAACTAGCGGGTATTGGCAATGAGCAGTTCTTC
TRBJ1-1 | TRBD1 | TRBV9 | NA | 13 | CASSVRTGRRAFF | TGTGCCAGCAGCGTAAGGACAGGGAGGCGTGCTTTCTTT
TRBJ2-2 | NA | TRBV6-1 | NA | 14 | CASSELSSTGELFF | TGTGCCAGCAGTGAACTTTCTAGCACCGGGGAGCTGTTTTTT
TRBJ2-1 | NA | TRBV5-1 | NA | 13 | CASSLVLANEQFF | TGCGCCAGCAGCTTGGTACTAGCCAATGAGCAGTTCTTC
TRBJ2-1 | TRBD2 | TRBV11-2 | few | 16 | CASSRIGLAGNNEQFF | TGTGCCAGCAGCCGGATAGGGCTAGCGGGAAACAATGAGCAGTTCTTC
TRBJ2-3 | NA | TRBV4-1 | few | 17 | CASSQAPRAGGTDTQYF | TGCGCCAGCAGCCAAGCCCCCCGGGCAGGGGGGACAGATACGCAGTATTTT
TRBJ2-3 | NA | TRBV6-5 | NA | 15 | CASSYGDRSTDTQYF | TGTGCCAGCAGTTACGGCGACAGAAGCACAGATACGCAGTATTTT
TRBJ2-5 | NA | TRBV30 | NA | 13 | CAWSGRMRETQYF | TGTGCCTGGAGTGGAAGAATGAGGGAGACCCAGTACTTC
TRBJ1-2 | NA | TRBV10-3 | NA | 13 | CATAPDSNYGYTF | TGTGCCACCGCCCCGGACAGCAACTATGGCTACACCTTC
TRBJ1-2 | TRBD1 | TRBV5-1 | NA | 14 | CASSPDRAGGGYTF | TGCGCCAGCAGCCCCGACCGGGCAGGGGGTGGCTACACCTTC
TRBJ1-1 | NA | TRBV19 | NA | 13 | CASRTGSLTEAFF | TGTGCCAGTAGAACAGGGAGTCTCACTGAAGCTTTCTTT
TRBJ2-1 | TRBD2 | TRBV5-1 | few | 16 | CASSLVAGASYNEQFF | TGCGCCAGCAGCTTGGTAGCGGGGGCCTCCTACAATGAGCAGTTCTTC
TRBJ2-2 | TRBD1 | TRBV30 | NA | 16 | CAWSGFPGQGPGELFF | TGTGCCTGGAGTGGATTCCCGGGACAGGGGCCCGGGGAGCTGTTTTTT
TRBJ2-1 | NA | TRBV10-2 | NA | 15 | CASSESHSSFNEQFF | TGCGCCAGCAGTGAGTCACATTCCAGTTTCAATGAGCAGTTCTTC
TRBJ1-4 | NA | TRBV25-1 | NA | 14 | CASSIGQNNEKLFF | TGTGCCAGCAGTATAGGACAGAATAATGAAAAACTGTTTTTT
TRBJ2-7 | NA | TRBV2 | NA | 15 | CASTVIPAHSYEQYF | TGTGCCAGCACCGTAATCCCCGCGCACTCCTACGAGCAGTACTTC
TRBJ2-2 | TRBD1 | TRBV5-1 | NA | 16 | CASSFHRGSNTGELFF | TGCGCCAGCAGCTTTCACAGGGGTTCGAACACCGGGGAGCTGTTTTTT
TRBJ1-1 | NA | TRBV4-1 | NA | 15 | CASSQEGRLNTEAFF | TGCGCCAGCAGCCAAGAAGGGAGATTGAACACTGAAGCTTTCTTT
TRBJ2-7 | NA | TRBV5-4 | NA | 13 | CASSLVGAGEQYF | TGTGCCAGCAGCTTGGTGGGGGCAGGGGAGCAGTACTTC
TRBJ2-7 | NA | TRBV4-1 | once | 13 | CASSPRYSSEQYF | TGCGCCAGCAGCCCCCGATATTCTAGCGAGCAGTACTTC
TRBJ2-6 | TRBD1 | TRBV28 | NA | 15 | CASSSQGAGANVLTF | TGTGCCAGCAGCTCACAGGGGGCTGGGGCCAACGTCCTGACTTTC
TRBJ2-3 | NA | TRBV28 | few | 15 | CASSRRGAGTDTQYF | TGTGCCAGCAGCCGCCGTGGAGCCGGCACAGATACGCAGTATTTT
TRBJ2-7 | NA | TRBV11-2 | NA | 15 | CASSLVGLQMYEQYF | TGTGCCAGCAGCTTAGTAGGACTCCAAATGTACGAGCAGTACTTC
TRBJ1-3 | NA | TRBV5-1 | NA | 14 | CASSGGRSGNTIYF | TGCGCCAGCAGCGGAGGACGTTCGGGAAACACCATATATTTT
TRBJ2-5 | TRBD1 | TRBV11-2 | NA | 17 | CASSPWTGPLSKETQYF | TGTGCCAGCAGCCCTTGGACAGGGCCTCTATCTAAGGAGACCCAGTACTTC
TRBJ1-1 | NA | TRBV25-1 | few | 12 | CASSEIRGEAFF | TGTGCCAGCAGTGAGATTCGGGGAGAAGCTTTCTTT
TRBJ2-7 | NA | TRBV10-3 | NA | 14 | CATSRQARDYEQYF | TGTGCCACCTCCCGGCAGGCTCGAGACTACGAGCAGTACTTC
TRBJ2-2 | TRBD2 | TRBV2 | NA | 16 | CARGPEGTSGYGELFF | TGTGCCAGGGGCCCTGAGGGGACTAGCGGTTACGGGGAGCTGTTTTTT
TRBJ1-4 | TRBD1 | TRBV7-3 | once | 15 | CASSRDRGDPEKLFF | TGTGCCAGCAGCCGTGACAGGGGGGACCCTGAAAAACTGTTTTTT
TRBJ2-5 | NA | TRBV5-1 | NA | 14 | CASSQRTTQETQYF | TGCGCCAGCAGCCAAAGGACAACACAAGAGACCCAGTACTTC